The sequence of this T cell receptor (beta chain) was determined in a study of T-cell reconstitution after alpha-beta-depleted transplantation in children. Study findings and constraints: Reports say that about two months after transplant, the alpha-beta T cells came out of several hundred graft clones that had expanded. T-cell counts and diversity were attributed mostly to newly produced T cells one year after transplant.

The CDR3 has 14 residues. Germline V gives CDR1 SGHTA, CDR2 FQGNSA. V lost 2 bases, J lost 2 bases, and 9 bases lay in between. Unique molecular identifiers were used to barcode this TCRbeta library. TCRdb recomputed calls from the PCR reads with MiXCR, one row per CDR3 protein. The sample contains about 16,000 distinct CDR3 sequences, 4.5% to 6% of which appear only once. This clonotype is categorized as medium-sized (0.01 to 0.1%). Its antigen is currently unknown. The chain is built from TRBV7-2 and TRBJ2-5; no clear D. Material: PBMCs, obtained before TCRalphabeta/CD19-depleted stem cell transplant. This TCR came from a boy aged 5-17 years with acute lymphoblastic leukemia, due to receive a stem cell transplant. The DNA of the CDR3 is TGTGCCAGCAGCTTATCAGGACGTCAAGAGACCCAGTACTTC. It yields the protein CASSLSGRQETQYF.